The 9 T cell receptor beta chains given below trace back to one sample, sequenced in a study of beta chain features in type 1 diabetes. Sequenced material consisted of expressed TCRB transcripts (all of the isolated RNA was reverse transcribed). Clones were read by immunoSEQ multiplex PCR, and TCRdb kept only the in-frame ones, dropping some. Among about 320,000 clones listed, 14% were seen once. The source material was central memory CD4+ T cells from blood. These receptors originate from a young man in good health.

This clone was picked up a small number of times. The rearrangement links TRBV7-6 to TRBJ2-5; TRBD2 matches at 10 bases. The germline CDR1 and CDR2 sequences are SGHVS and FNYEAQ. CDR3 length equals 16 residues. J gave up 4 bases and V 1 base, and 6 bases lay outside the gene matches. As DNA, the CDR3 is TGTGCCAGCAGCTTAGTTAGGACTAGCGGCGGAGAGACCCAGTACTTC. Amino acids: CASSLVRTSGGETQYF.

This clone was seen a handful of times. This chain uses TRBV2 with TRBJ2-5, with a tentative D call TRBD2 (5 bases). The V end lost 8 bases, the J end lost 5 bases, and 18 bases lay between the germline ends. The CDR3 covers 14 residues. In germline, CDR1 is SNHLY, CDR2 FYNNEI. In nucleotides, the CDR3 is TGTGCCAGCGGGAGTTCTACTAGTTTGGAGACCCAGTACTTC. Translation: CASGSSTSLETQYF.

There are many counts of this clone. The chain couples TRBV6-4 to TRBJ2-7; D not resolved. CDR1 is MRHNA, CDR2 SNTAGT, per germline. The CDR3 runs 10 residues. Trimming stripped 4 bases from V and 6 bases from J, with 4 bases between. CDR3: CASSGSEQYV. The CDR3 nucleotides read TGTGCCAGCAGTGGAAGCGAGCAGTACGTC.

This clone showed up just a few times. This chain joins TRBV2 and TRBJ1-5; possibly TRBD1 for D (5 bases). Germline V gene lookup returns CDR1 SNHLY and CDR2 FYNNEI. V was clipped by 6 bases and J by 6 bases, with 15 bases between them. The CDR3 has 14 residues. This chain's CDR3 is CASSQGRVRQPQHF. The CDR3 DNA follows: TGTGCCAGCAGCCAGGGAAGGGTACGTCAGCCCCAGCATTTT.

Written as DNA, the CDR3 is TGTGCCAGCAGTCGACGGACAGTAGGGAACACTGAAGCTTTCTTT. Protein product: CASSRRTVGNTEAFF. J is TRBJ1-1 and V is TRBV6-5, with D possibly TRBD1 on 6 matching bases. Germline V gene data show CDR1 as MNHEY and CDR2 as SVGAGI. The CDR3 covers 15 residues. Between the trimmed V and J ends, which lost 5 bases and 1 base, there was a span of 14 bases.

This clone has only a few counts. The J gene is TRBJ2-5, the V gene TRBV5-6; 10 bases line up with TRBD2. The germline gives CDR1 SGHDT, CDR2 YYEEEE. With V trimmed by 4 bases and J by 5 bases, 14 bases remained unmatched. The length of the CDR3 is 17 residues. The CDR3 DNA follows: TGTGCCAGCAGCAAACCTACTGAGCGGGGGGGCCGGGAGACCCAGTACTTC. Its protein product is CASSKPTERGGRETQYF.

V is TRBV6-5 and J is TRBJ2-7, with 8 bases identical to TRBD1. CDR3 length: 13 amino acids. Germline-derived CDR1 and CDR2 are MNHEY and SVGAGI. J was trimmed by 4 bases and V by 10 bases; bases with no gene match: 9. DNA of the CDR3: TGTGCCACCAAAATCCGGGACAGGTACGAGCAGTACTTC. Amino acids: CATKIRDRYEQYF.

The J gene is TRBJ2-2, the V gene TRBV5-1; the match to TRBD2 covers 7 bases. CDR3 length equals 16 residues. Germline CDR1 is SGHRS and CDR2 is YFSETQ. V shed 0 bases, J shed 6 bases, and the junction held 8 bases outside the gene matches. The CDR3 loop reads CASSLDLAVRAGELFF. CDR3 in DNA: TGCGCCAGCAGCTTGGATCTAGCGGTCCGGGCCGGGGAGCTGTTTTTT. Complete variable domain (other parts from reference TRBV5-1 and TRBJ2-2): KAGVTQTPRYLIKTRGQQVTLSCSPISGHRSVSWYQQTPGQGLQFLFEYFSETQRNKGNFPGRFSGRQFSNSRSEMNVSTLELGDSALYLCASSLDLAVRAGELFFGEGSRLTVL.

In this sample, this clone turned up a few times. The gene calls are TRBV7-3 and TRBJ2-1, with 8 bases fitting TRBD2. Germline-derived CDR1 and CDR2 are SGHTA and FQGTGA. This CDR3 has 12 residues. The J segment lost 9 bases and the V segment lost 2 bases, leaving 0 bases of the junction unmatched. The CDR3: CASSLREGEQFF. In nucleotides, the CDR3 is TGTGCCAGCAGCTTACGGGAGGGTGAGCAGTTCTTC.